Each of the 15 T cell receptor beta chains below was sequenced from the same sample in a study of blood T cells in healthy people across ages. The use of a sample-barcoded 5' primer and a J-beta primer mix characterized a second PCR of roughly 6 to 11 cycles. One entry per CDR3 protein, called by TCRdb with MiXCR from the 5' RACE reads. The profile shows about 830,000 distinct CDR3 sequences, roughly 64% of them singletons. Sequencing was performed on blood. The receptors stem from a man younger than 45 in good health.

The rearrangement uses TRBV4-2 and TRBJ2-7; D possibly corresponds to TRBD1 (6 bases). Matching the DNA end better, TRBJ2-5 makes the J call doubtful. The CDR3 loop spans 14 amino acids. Germline V gives CDR1 LGHNA, CDR2 YNFKEQ. The CDR3 loop is CASSQESEGGTQYF. The CDR3 DNA reads as TGTGCCAGCAGCCAAGAAAGCGAAGGGGGGACCCAGTACTTC.

The chain joins TRBV6-5 to TRBJ1-5; 9 bases are shared with TRBD1. Germline V gene lookup returns CDR1 MNHEY and CDR2 SVGAGI. V shed 6 bases, J shed 6 bases, and the junction held 3 bases outside the gene matches. This CDR3 spans 13 amino acids. CDR3 in amino acids: CASRSTGGQPQHF. The CDR3 DNA sequence: TGTGCCAGCAGATCGACAGGGGGTCAGCCCCAGCATTTT.

This sequence joins TRBV4-3 and TRBJ1-5; possible D gene TRBD1, 5 bases. The CDR3 is made up of 16 amino acids. V lost 0 bases and J 4 bases, leaving 13 bases between the germline ends. Germline lookup yields CDR1 LGHNA and CDR2 YSLEER. The CDR3 region is CASSQDPGPSNQPQHF. As DNA, the CDR3 is TGCGCCAGCAGCCAAGACCCAGGGCCTTCTAATCAGCCCCAGCATTTT.

This clonotype was observed a handful of times. The chain's CDR3 is CSARDRGRGNQPQHF. The CDR3 DNA reads TGCAGTGCTAGAGATCGGGGTAGGGGCAATCAGCCCCAGCATTTT. This chain uses TRBV20-1 with TRBJ1-5, with no clear D. Germline CDR1 reads DFQATT; CDR2 reads SNEGSKA (reference sequence). Trimming took off 0 bases at V and 2 bases at J, with 11 bases between the two ends. The CDR3 spans 15 residues.

The sample holds a few counts of this clonotype. The chain has TRBV7-2 and TRBJ2-7; the D is unclear. Deletions cut 1 base from V and 0 bases from J, with 13 bases between. The CDR3 length is 16 residues. CDR1 and CDR2 (germline): SGHTA, FQGNSA. CDR3 residues: CASSLVWRSSSYEQYF. Here the CDR3 DNA reads TGTGCCAGCAGCTTAGTTTGGCGCTCTTCCTCCTACGAGCAGTACTTC.

The CDR3 DNA is TGTGCCAGTAAGGTAGTCACGAGCTCCTACAATGAGCAGTACTTC. Protein sequence: CASKVVTSSYNEQYF. The chain has TRBV28 and TRBJ2-1; D not certain. Near its end, the DNA agrees better with TRBJ2-7, so the J call may be wrong. The germline V gene encodes CDR1 MDHEN and CDR2 SYDVKM. The CDR3 has 15 amino acids.

This clonotype was seen a single time. This sequence joins TRBV19 and TRBJ2-3; 8 bases are shared with TRBD1. The CDR3 is 15 residues long. Germline-derived CDR1 and CDR2 are LNHDA and SQIVND (reference sequence). After removal of 6 bases from V and 6 bases from J, the junction contained 11 bases not matched to a gene. The CDR3 loop is CASSRPGTGFDTQYF. In DNA, the CDR3 is TGTGCCAGTAGCCGGCCCGGGACAGGATTCGATACGCAGTATTTT.

In its sample, this clonotype was seen a few times. The V call is TRBV7-2, the J call TRBJ2-1; no firm D call. V lost 3 bases, J lost 0 bases, and 9 bases lay in between. This CDR3 is 15 amino acids long. Germline V CDR1 and CDR2: SGHTA, FQGNSA. The CDR3 region has the DNA TGTGCCAGCAGCTTCAAGACTTCCTCCTACAATGAGCAGTTCTTC. Translated, it gives CASSFKTSSYNEQFF.

There are a few counts of this clonotype. This chain joins TRBV29-1 and TRBJ1-2; weak D call: TRBD1 (5 bases). Trimming removed 7 bases from V and 4 bases from J, with 19 bases in between. The germline CDR1 and CDR2 sequences are SQVTM and ANQGSEA. This CDR3 region has 14 residues. The CDR3 DNA sequence: TGCAGCGCCGAAAGGGGTCTCGAGACCTATGGCTACACCTTC. Translation: CSAERGLETYGYTF.

The chain couples TRBV6-2 or TRBV6-3 to TRBJ2-7; tentatively, D is TRBD2 (5 bases). V was trimmed by 5 bases and J by 6 bases, leaving 17 bases between them. Germline-derived CDR1 and CDR2 are MNHEY and SVGEGT. The CDR3 is 14 amino acids. The CDR3 protein is CASSPQRVSSEQYF. For the CDR3, the DNA is TGTGCCAGCAGTCCCCAGAGGGTTTCTTCCGAGCAGTACTTC.

As to this clonotype: A much larger clone is a single base away; this may be a read error. V is TRBV7-8 and J is TRBJ2-5; 10 positions agree with TRBD2. The germline V gene encodes CDR1 SGHVS and CDR2 FQNEAQ. The CDR3 is 14 amino acids. CDR3 sequence reads: CTSKEREGEETQYF. CDR3 nucleotides: TGTACCAGCAAGGAGCGGGAGGGCGAAGAGACCCAGTACTTC.

This chain joins TRBV20-1 and TRBJ2-5; D may be TRBD2 (5 bases). The V gene's germline CDR1 is DFQATT and CDR2 SNEGSKA (reference sequence). V dropped 3 bases and J dropped 1 base, with 24 bases sitting between them. The CDR3 is made up of 18 amino acids. CDR3: CSARGGSWAAKTQETQYF. The CDR3 DNA reads as TGCAGTGCTAGGGGCGGGTCTTGGGCGGCCAAGACCCAAGAGACCCAGTACTTC.

The J gene is TRBJ2-6, the V gene TRBV7-2; D is perhaps TRBD1 (5 bases). V lost 4 bases, J lost 1 base, and 8 bases lay in between. CDR3 size: 15 residues. The V gene's germline CDR1 is SGHTA and CDR2 FQGNSA. CDR3 residues: CASSSRTSGANVLTF. The CDR3, as DNA: TGTGCCAGCAGCTCGAGGACATCTGGGGCCAACGTCCTGACTTTC.

In this sample, this clonotype turned up a few times. This rearrangement joins TRBV12-3 or TRBV12-4 to TRBJ2-1; D ambiguous. CDR3 length: 15 residues. Between the trimmed V and J ends, which lost 6 bases and 2 bases, there was a span of 14 bases. The CDR3 DNA is TGTGCCAGCAGCATTACAAAAATTGCCTACAATGAGCAGTTCTTC. This gives the protein CASSITKIAYNEQFF.

V and J are TRBV28 and TRBJ1-2; tentatively, D is TRBD1 (5 bases). CDR3 size: 15 residues. The V gene lost 8 bases and the J gene lost 3 bases, with 19 bases spanning the gap. Germline CDR1 is MDHEN and CDR2 is SYDVKM. The CDR3 is CASRPGGGLHYGYTF. In DNA form, the CDR3 reads TGTGCCAGCCGACCAGGCGGGGGGTTGCACTATGGCTACACCTTC.